A selection of T cell receptor beta chains follows, all from one sample in a study of monozygotic twins with inflammatory bowel disease. Using the 5' RACE reads, TCRdb records one entry per CDR3 protein without DNA. This repertoire includes around 100,000 distinct CDR3 sequences. Sequenced: blood. These receptors all stem from a human donor with ulcerative colitis or Crohn's disease, or a healthy co-twin of an affected twin (not recorded which). CDR3s include the opening cysteine and the closing phenylalanine or tryptophan. Each record gives: V gene, J gene, CDR3 protein.

v_gene: TRBV7-9; j_gene: TRBJ2-7; CDR3aa: CASSSRGRQSYEQYF
v_gene: TRBV7-9; j_gene: TRBJ2-3; CDR3aa: CASSILFGTGSTDTQYF
v_gene: TRBV30; j_gene: TRBJ1-5; CDR3aa: CAWSPLSLTGTDQPQHF
v_gene: TRBV20-1; j_gene: TRBJ2-3; CDR3aa: CSARRGREDTQYF
v_gene: TRBV9; j_gene: TRBJ2-7; CDR3aa: CASSVGLAGPYEQYF
v_gene: TRBV28; j_gene: TRBJ2-7; CDR3aa: CASSAFDSYVYEQYF
v_gene: TRBV12-3/TRBV12-4; j_gene: TRBJ2-5; CDR3aa: CASTLYSGQETQYF
v_gene: TRBV27; j_gene: TRBJ1-6; CDR3aa: CASTLDRGYNSPLHF
v_gene: TRBV6-2/TRBV6-3; j_gene: TRBJ2-1; CDR3aa: CASGSIYNEQFF
v_gene: TRBV18; j_gene: TRBJ1-1; CDR3aa: CASSPQSGTGPTEAFF
v_gene: TRBV2; j_gene: TRBJ2-1; CDR3aa: CASIQLADSNEQFF
v_gene: TRBV3-1; j_gene: TRBJ1-2; CDR3aa: CASSQLQNHGYTF
v_gene: TRBV7-2; j_gene: TRBJ2-1; CDR3aa: CASSRPDRAYNEQFF
v_gene: TRBV3-1; j_gene: TRBJ2-6; CDR3aa: CASSQGISGANVLTF
v_gene: TRBV5-1; j_gene: TRBJ2-3; CDR3aa: CASSPWVGGIDPSTDTQYF
v_gene: TRBV18; j_gene: TRBJ2-6; CDR3aa: CASSPPGAGANVLTF
v_gene: TRBV12-3/TRBV12-4; j_gene: TRBJ2-5; CDR3aa: CATSRVETQYF
v_gene: TRBV6-2/TRBV6-3; j_gene: TRBJ2-7; CDR3aa: CASRTQPGQQGEQYF
v_gene: TRBV6-2/TRBV6-3; j_gene: TRBJ2-7; CDR3aa: CASSSTVYEQYF
v_gene: TRBV12-3/TRBV12-4; j_gene: TRBJ2-1; CDR3aa: CASSSNAGGGGHTYNEQFF
v_gene: TRBV5-8; j_gene: TRBJ1-5; CDR3aa: CASSLSCNQPQHF
v_gene: TRBV12-3/TRBV12-4; j_gene: TRBJ1-5; CDR3aa: CASSLGTGPNQPQHF
v_gene: TRBV4-2; j_gene: TRBJ2-7; CDR3aa: CASSQGTYEQYF
v_gene: TRBV6-5; j_gene: TRBJ1-4; CDR3aa: CASSYIATNEKLFF
v_gene: TRBV4-3; j_gene: TRBJ2-7; CDR3aa: CASSQFVTGQVSYEQYF
v_gene: TRBV5-5; j_gene: TRBJ2-3; CDR3aa: CASSLDGQDWDTQYF
v_gene: TRBV7-2; j_gene: TRBJ1-5; CDR3aa: CASSLGGYPINQPQHF
v_gene: TRBV7-9; j_gene: TRBJ2-7; CDR3aa: CASDPGLAIVNEQYF
v_gene: TRBV7-2; j_gene: TRBJ2-1; CDR3aa: CASSLATQLAGGHEQFF
v_gene: TRBV5-5; j_gene: TRBJ2-5; CDR3aa: CASSRKGTQLKETQYF
v_gene: TRBV5-5; j_gene: TRBJ2-1; CDR3aa: CASSSQQGQRLLEDDQFF
v_gene: TRBV28; j_gene: TRBJ2-2; CDR3aa: CASSLVGSNTGELFF
v_gene: TRBV7-2; j_gene: TRBJ2-3; CDR3aa: CASSFGTGSSTDTQYF
v_gene: TRBV27; j_gene: TRBJ2-5; CDR3aa: CASHLGGTGATLRTQYF
v_gene: TRBV7-2; j_gene: TRBJ1-1; CDR3aa: CASSLGRTNTEAFF
v_gene: TRBV5-1; j_gene: TRBJ2-7; CDR3aa: CASSFPADEQYF
v_gene: TRBV6-2/TRBV6-3; j_gene: TRBJ2-7; CDR3aa: CASSYSQFVPHEQYF